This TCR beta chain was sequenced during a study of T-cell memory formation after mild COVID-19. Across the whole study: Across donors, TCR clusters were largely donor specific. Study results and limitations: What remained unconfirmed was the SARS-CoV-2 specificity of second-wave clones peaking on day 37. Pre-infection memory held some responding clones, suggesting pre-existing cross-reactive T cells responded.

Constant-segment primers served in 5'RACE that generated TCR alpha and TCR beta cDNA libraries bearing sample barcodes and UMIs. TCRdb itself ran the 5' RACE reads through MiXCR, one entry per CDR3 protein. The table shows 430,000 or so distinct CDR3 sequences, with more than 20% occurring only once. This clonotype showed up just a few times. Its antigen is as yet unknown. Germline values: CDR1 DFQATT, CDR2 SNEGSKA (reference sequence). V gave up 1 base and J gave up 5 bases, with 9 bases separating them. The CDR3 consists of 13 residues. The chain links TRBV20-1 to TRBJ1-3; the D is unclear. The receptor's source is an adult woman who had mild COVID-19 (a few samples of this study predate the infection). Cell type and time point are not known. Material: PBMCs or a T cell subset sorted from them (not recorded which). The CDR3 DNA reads TGCAGTGCTAGAGGAAGACGAAGAAACACCATATATTTT. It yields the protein CSARGRRRNTIYF.